The 23 T cell receptor beta chains listed next were all sequenced from one sample in a study of cytomegalovirus exposure and HLA in healthy donors. PCR amplification relied on 60 Vbeta primers (plus 13 Jbeta primers). Profiled with immunoSEQ multiplex PCR; TCRdb holds only in-frame clones, not every one. The sample has around 180,000 clones, 78% seen once. Sequencing was done on a sample of PBMCs. The receptors were sampled from a woman younger than 45 in good health and CMV-seropositive.

The chain combines TRBV10-3 with TRBJ2-7; D might be TRBD1 (6 bases). The CDR3 sequence is 14 residues long. The V and J ends lost 10 bases and 1 base respectively, with 17 bases between them. Per germline, CDR1 ENHRY and CDR2 SYGVKD. CDR3 residues: CATLGGQLSYEQYF. CDR3 sequence (DNA): TGTGCCACGCTCGGTGGACAGCTGTCCTACGAGCAGTACTTC.

In its sample, this clone was seen once. The V gene is TRBV6-5, the J gene TRBJ1-1, with 7 bases fitting TRBD1. The CDR3 sequence is 13 residues long. Looked up from germline, CDR1 is MNHEY and CDR2 is SVGAGI. V was clipped by 6 bases and J by 8 bases; unmatched bases: 9. As DNA, the CDR3 is TGTGCCAGCAGCCTACTCGACAGGGTAGAAGCTTTCTTT. This translates into CASSLLDRVEAFF.

This rearrangement joins TRBV9 to TRBJ1-1, with D perhaps matching TRBD1 (5 bases). Germline V gene sequence: CDR1 SGDLS, CDR2 YYNGEE. Between the trimmed V and J ends, which lost 4 bases and 0 bases, there was a span of 22 bases. The CDR3 spans 18 residues. CDR3 coding DNA: TGTGCCAGCAGCCCTCTCTTCCCCGGGGGTGTGATGAACACTGAAGCTTTCTTT. It encodes CASSPLFPGGVMNTEAFF.

V gene TRBV28 combines with J gene TRBJ1-5; D gene unclear. Germline loops: CDR1 MDHEN, CDR2 SYDVKM. The V end lost 5 bases, the J end lost 5 bases, and 16 bases lay between the germline ends. There are 15 residues in the CDR3. CDR3 coding DNA: TGTGCCAGCAGTCCAGGAGGACTGGGATATCAGCCCCAGCATTTT. This codes for CASSPGGLGYQPQHF.

This clone was counted once. The V call is TRBV5-1, the J call TRBJ2-7; no clear D. The CDR3 is made up of 13 amino acids. CDR1 SGHRS and CDR2 YFSETQ come from the germline V gene. V gave up 2 bases and J gave up 1 base, with 7 bases separating them. CDR3 nucleotides: TGCGCCAGCAGCTTACGACTGTCCTACGAGCAGTACTTC. Amino acid sequence: CASSLRLSYEQYF.

The V call is TRBV18, the J call TRBJ1-1; D gene unclear. The CDR3 sequence is 13 residues long. The germline V and J ends were trimmed by 3 bases and 6 bases, with 11 bases remaining between them. Per the germline V gene, CDR1 is KGHSH and CDR2 is LQKENI. The CDR3 region is CASSPTVSAEAFF. CDR3 coding DNA: TGTGCCAGCTCACCTACAGTTTCCGCTGAAGCTTTCTTT.

V and J are TRBV28 and TRBJ2-6, with D possibly matching TRBD1 (6 bases). Trimming took off 5 bases at V and 2 bases at J, with 10 bases between the two ends. The germline V gene has CDR1 MDHEN and CDR2 SYDVKM. There are 15 residues in the CDR3. The chain's CDR3 is CASSPSGAGANVLTF. For the CDR3, the DNA is TGTGCCAGCAGTCCCTCAGGGGCTGGGGCCAACGTCCTGACTTTC.

This clone came up a few times. The chain employs TRBV7-9 and TRBJ1-1; D remains ambiguous. Germline CDR1 reads SEHNR; CDR2 reads FQNEAQ (reference sequence). The CDR3 length is 15 residues. Deletions cut 3 bases from V and 4 bases from J, with 15 bases between. The CDR3 reads CASSFEGRYTTEAFF. The CDR3 DNA sequence: TGTGCCAGCAGCTTCGAAGGCAGGTATACCACTGAAGCTTTCTTT.

This chain links TRBV7-3 with TRBJ2-1; perhaps TRBD2 as D (5 bases). Germline V lookup: CDR1 SGHTA, CDR2 FQGTGA. Trimming cost V 5 bases and J 5 bases, with 16 bases left between them. This CDR3 is built from 15 residues. The chain's CDR3 is CASSAPGIPDNEQFF. For the CDR3, the DNA is TGTGCCAGCAGCGCCCCCGGGATCCCGGACAATGAGCAGTTCTTC.

This clone was seen a handful of times. The chain links TRBV7-8 to TRBJ1-4; the match to TRBD1 covers 9 bases. Trimming at V came to 1 base and at J to 7 bases, leaving 10 bases not matched to a gene. Germline V lookup: CDR1 SGHVS, CDR2 FQNEAQ. The CDR3 covers 17 residues. CDR3 residues: CASSLDRDRVDGEKLFF. The CDR3 region has the DNA TGTGCCAGCAGCTTAGATCGGGACAGGGTTGATGGTGAAAAACTGTTTTTT.

The V gene is TRBV27, the J gene TRBJ2-3, with no clear D. Trimming removed 3 bases at V and 7 bases at J, with 5 bases between. This CDR3 is built from 11 residues. CDR1 and CDR2 from the germline V gene are MNHEY and SMNVEV (reference sequence). The CDR3 bases are TGTGCCAGCAGTTTTCTCTATACGCAGTATTTT. Its translation is CASSFLYTQYF.

The CDR3 loop is CASSFHRGGDTEAFF. The DNA for the CDR3 is TGCGCCAGCAGCTTCCACAGGGGTGGGGACACTGAAGCTTTCTTT. This rearrangement joins TRBV5-1 to TRBJ1-1, with 7 bases that match TRBD1. The CDR3 extends over 15 amino acids. Trimming removed 2 bases from V and 3 bases from J; junction bases left unmatched: 7. Germline-derived CDR1 and CDR2 are SGHRS and YFSETQ.

The rearrangement uses TRBV2 and TRBJ2-5, with TRBD1 matching 7 bases. The CDR3 has 15 amino acids. Unmatched junction bases numbered 8, after V lost 5 bases and J lost 2 bases. Looked up from germline, CDR1 is SNHLY and CDR2 is FYNNEI. The CDR3 nucleotides read TGTGCCAGCAGTAATAACAGGGGTGGACAAGAGACCCAGTACTTC. It encodes CASSNNRGGQETQYF.

The rearrangement links TRBV5-6 to TRBJ2-1; TRBD2 matches 8 bases. The CDR3 runs to 14 residues. The germline gives CDR1 SGHDT, CDR2 YYEEEE. V dropped 5 bases and J dropped 10; count of bases not matched to a gene: 11. DNA of the CDR3: TGTGCCAGCAGAGGGTGGACTAGCCGGGTCGAGCAGTTCTTC. It yields the protein CASRGWTSRVEQFF.

This chain connects TRBV7-3 to TRBJ1-4; D possibly corresponds to TRBD1 (5 bases). This CDR3 spans 15 amino acids. Per the germline V gene, CDR1 is SGHTA and CDR2 is FQGTGA. Between the trimmed V and J ends, which lost 2 bases and 6 bases, there was a span of 13 bases. DNA for the CDR3: TGTGCCAGCAGCTTAGGGGGGGGACGGCATGAAAAACTGTTTTTT. Protein product: CASSLGGGRHEKLFF.

The chain has TRBV10-2 and TRBJ2-4; TRBD1 matches 10 bases. The CDR3 is made up of 20 amino acids. CDR1 and CDR2 (germline): WSHSY, SAAADI. The V and J ends lost 2 bases and 0 bases, in that order; junction bases with no gene match: 13. The chain's CDR3 is CASSEAPGTGVPLAKNIQYF. The CDR3 DNA follows: TGCGCCAGCAGTGAGGCCCCCGGGACAGGGGTCCCTTTAGCCAAAAACATTCAGTACTTC.

This clone was found once. The rearrangement uses TRBV19 and TRBJ1-2; D is ambiguous. V dropped 3 bases and J dropped 10 bases, with 12 bases sitting between them. CDR1 is LNHDA, CDR2 SQIVND, per germline (reference sequence). This CDR3 has 12 amino acids. The CDR3 loop is CASSIRGEFYTF. CDR3 DNA sequence: TGTGCCAGTAGTATCCGTGGGGAGTTCTACACCTTC.

The chain employs TRBV19 and TRBJ1-2; D is undetermined. CDR3 length: 12 residues. V was trimmed by 3 bases and J by 4 bases, leaving 6 bases between them. Germline CDR1 and CDR2: LNHDA and SQIVND (reference sequence). For the CDR3, the DNA is TGTGCCAGTAGTATTGGCCCCTATGGCTACACCTTC. It codes for CASSIGPYGYTF. Variable domain in full (rest from reference TRBV19 and TRBJ1-2): DGGITQSPKYLFRKEGQNVTLSCEQNLNHDAMYWYRQDPGQGLRLIYYSQIVNDFQKGDIAEGYSVSREKKESFPLTVTSAQKNPTAFYLCASSIGPYGYTFGSGTRLTVV.

A few counts support this clone. The rearrangement uses TRBV28 and TRBJ1-5, with D maybe TRBD1 (5 bases). In germline, CDR1 is MDHEN, CDR2 SYDVKM. This CDR3 has 15 amino acids. Trimming removed 5 bases at V and 4 bases at J, with 15 bases between. The CDR3 sequence: CASSRGRAENQPQHF. CDR3 nucleotide sequence: TGTGCCAGCAGTAGGGGCAGGGCCGAAAATCAGCCCCAGCATTTT.

The chain employs TRBV7-2 and TRBJ1-1, with D tentatively TRBD1 (5 bases). Germline CDR1 SGHTA, CDR2 FQGNSA. This CDR3 spans 16 amino acids. With 3 bases removed from V and 7 bases from J, the gap between germline ends came to 21 bases. CDR3 region: CASSFQGLVGPVEAFF. The DNA of the CDR3 is TGTGCCAGCAGCTTTCAGGGTTTGGTGGGTCCCGTTGAAGCTTTCTTT. The whole variable domain, remainder taken from reference TRBV7-2 and TRBJ1-1, is GAGVSQSPSNKVTEKGKDVELRCDPISGHTALYWYRQSLGQGLEFLIYFQGNSAPDKSGLPSDRFSAERTGGSVSTLTIQRTQQEDSAVYLCASSFQGLVGPVEAFFGQGTRLTVV.

The CDR3 DNA is TGTGCCAGCAGTTCAACCGGGACAGGGGTGTCACCCCTCCACTTT. It codes for CASSSTGTGVSPLHF. The chain has TRBV11-2 and TRBJ1-6; TRBD1 agrees at 10 bases. CDR1 is SGHAT and CDR2 is FQNNGV in the germline V gene. The CDR3 totals 15 residues. Trimming cost V 6 bases and J 10 bases; bases outside gene matches: 9.

V is TRBV6-6 and J is TRBJ2-7; no reliable D call. Trimming stripped 7 bases from V and 1 base from J, with 11 bases between. Germline values: CDR1 MNHNY, CDR2 SVGAGI (reference sequence). The CDR3 is 13 amino acids. CDR3 sequence reads: CASTIGTSYEQYF. Written as DNA, the CDR3 is TGTGCCAGCACCATTGGTACTTCCTACGAGCAGTACTTC.

J is TRBJ2-1 and V is TRBV11-2, with D unclear. V was clipped by 5 bases and J by 4 bases, with 6 bases between them. CDR1 and CDR2 from the germline V gene are SGHAT and FQNNGV. There are 12 residues in the CDR3. CDR3 sequence (DNA): TGTGCCAGCAGCCAGTGGTACAATGAGCAGTTCTTC. It encodes CASSQWYNEQFF.